The rows below give T cell receptor beta chains drawn from one sample of a study of shared clonotypes between healthy human individuals. Method: immunoSEQ multiplex PCR; TCRdb's copy keeps in-frame clones and lacks some. This sample yields 110,000 or so clones, of which approximately 70% are seen a single time; 20% to 25% belongs to the top ten. Sequenced: memory CD8+ T cells sorted from blood. The receptors shown here come from a woman in her thirties in good health. The CDR3 runs from the conserved cysteine through the conserved F or W. The D gene is left open where the match is weak. The listing skips clone size in some rows; elsewhere it reads once, few, many or a size class.

CDR3 DNA: TGCAGTGCACGAGTGTACACTGAAGCTTTCTTT; CDR3 protein: CSARVYTEAFF; D gene: -; clone size: few; J gene: TRBJ1-1; V gene: TRBV20-1
CDR3 DNA: TGCGCCAGCAGTGTGGGAACCTACAATGAGCAGTTCTTC; CDR3 protein: CASSVGTYNEQFF; D gene: -; clone size: -; J gene: TRBJ2-1; V gene: TRBV10-1
CDR3 DNA: TGTGCCAGCAGTGTCGAGACAGGCTCCTACGAGCAGTACTTC; CDR3 protein: CASSVETGSYEQYF; D gene: -; clone size: few; J gene: TRBJ2-7; V gene: TRBV6-1
CDR3 DNA: TGTGCCAGGAGAAGTCCGGGACGGACCTGGTACGAGCAGTACTTC; CDR3 protein: CARRSPGRTWYEQYF; D gene: -; clone size: -; J gene: TRBJ2-7; V gene: TRBV7-9
CDR3 DNA: TGTGCCAGCAGCCCGACTAGCGGGACCGCAGATACGCAGTATTTT; CDR3 protein: CASSPTSGTADTQYF; D gene: TRBD2; clone size: many; J gene: TRBJ2-3; V gene: TRBV7-2
CDR3 DNA: TGTGCCAGCACCCTGACAGGGCAAGGCTACGAGCAGTACTTC; CDR3 protein: CASTLTGQGYEQYF; D gene: TRBD1; clone size: -; J gene: TRBJ2-7; V gene: TRBV5-6
CDR3 DNA: TGTGCCAGCAGCTTGGAGAGGCCGGGAGGGTCCACAGATACGCAGTATTTT; CDR3 protein: CASSLERPGGSTDTQYF; D gene: TRBD2; clone size: -; J gene: TRBJ2-3; V gene: TRBV5-6
CDR3 DNA: TGTGCCAGCAGAGACAGGGGCGCTTTACGGATCTATGGCTACACCTTC; CDR3 protein: CASRDRGALRIYGYTF; D gene: TRBD1; clone size: many; J gene: TRBJ1-2; V gene: TRBV28
CDR3 DNA: TGTGCCAGCAGCTTGGGGTCTAGCGGAGCCTACGAGCAGTACTTC; CDR3 protein: CASSLGSSGAYEQYF; D gene: TRBD2; clone size: -; J gene: TRBJ2-7; V gene: TRBV7-2
CDR3 DNA: TGTGCCAGCAGGCCCCCCGCGACTGGGGGAAAAGGGGCGTTCACCTATGGCTACACCTTC; CDR3 protein: CASRPPATGGKGAFTYGYTF; D gene: -; clone size: once; J gene: TRBJ1-2; V gene: TRBV27
CDR3 DNA: TGTGCCAGCAGTTACACACAGGGGGGGAATCAGCCCCAGCATTTT; CDR3 protein: CASSYTQGGNQPQHF; D gene: TRBD1; clone size: -; J gene: TRBJ1-5; V gene: TRBV27
CDR3 DNA: TGTGCCAGTAGTATTTCCTTGGGGAGTGAGCAGTACTTC; CDR3 protein: CASSISLGSEQYF; D gene: -; clone size: -; J gene: TRBJ2-5; V gene: TRBV19
CDR3 DNA: TGTGCCAGCAGCGTAGGAGGCAGGGGTGGAAACACCATATATTTT; CDR3 protein: CASSVGGRGGNTIYF; D gene: -; clone size: few; J gene: TRBJ1-3; V gene: TRBV9
CDR3 DNA: TGTGCCAGCAGGGACCGGGCGTATTATGGCTACACCTTC; CDR3 protein: CASRDRAYYGYTF; D gene: -; clone size: -; J gene: TRBJ1-2; V gene: TRBV7-3
CDR3 DNA: TGTGCCAGCAGTTTGATGCTCAGGGATCCACAAGAGAACACTGAAGCTTTCTTT; CDR3 protein: CASSLMLRDPQENTEAFF; D gene: -; clone size: -; J gene: TRBJ1-1; V gene: TRBV28
CDR3 DNA: TGTGCCAGCAGCTTAGGGCAGGGGGAGAACGAGCAGTACTTC; CDR3 protein: CASSLGQGENEQYF; D gene: TRBD1; clone size: -; J gene: TRBJ2-7; V gene: TRBV7-9
CDR3 DNA: TGTGCCAGCAGCTTAGAAGGGGAGAACACTGAAGCTTTCTTT; CDR3 protein: CASSLEGENTEAFF; D gene: -; clone size: -; J gene: TRBJ1-1; V gene: TRBV13
CDR3 DNA: TGTGCCAGCAGCTTGAGTACAGGGGGCCATGAGCAGTACTTC; CDR3 protein: CASSLSTGGHEQYF; D gene: TRBD1; clone size: few; J gene: TRBJ2-5; V gene: TRBV7-9
CDR3 DNA: TGTGCCAGCAGTGAACTCAAGCCGACATCTGGGGCCAACGTCCTGACTTTC; CDR3 protein: CASSELKPTSGANVLTF; D gene: -; clone size: -; J gene: TRBJ2-6; V gene: TRBV2
CDR3 DNA: TGTGCCAGCAGCGTAAACGGCGCCTACGAGCAGTACTTC; CDR3 protein: CASSVNGAYEQYF; D gene: -; clone size: -; J gene: TRBJ2-7; V gene: TRBV13
CDR3 DNA: TGTGCCAGCAGTGCTTTACAGGTGATGGACACTGAAGCTTTCTTT; CDR3 protein: CASSALQVMDTEAFF; D gene: -; clone size: -; J gene: TRBJ1-1; V gene: TRBV6-1
CDR3 DNA: TGCAGTGCCGCAGGGGTCCACGAGCAGTACTTC; CDR3 protein: CSAAGVHEQYF; D gene: -; clone size: -; J gene: TRBJ2-7; V gene: TRBV20-1
CDR3 DNA: TGCAGCGTTGAAGATGCAGGTGGGACCGGGACTAGCACGAATGAGCAGTTCTTC; CDR3 protein: CSVEDAGGTGTSTNEQFF; D gene: TRBD2; clone size: once; J gene: TRBJ2-1; V gene: TRBV29-1
CDR3 DNA: TGCGCCAGCAGGCCGCGGTGGCTCCCCGGCTCCTACGAGCAGTACTTC; CDR3 protein: CASRPRWLPGSYEQYF; D gene: -; clone size: few; J gene: TRBJ2-7; V gene: TRBV5-1
CDR3 DNA: TGTGCCAGCAGTCCCCGTGGTAACACTGAAGCTTTCTTT; CDR3 protein: CASSPRGNTEAFF; D gene: -; clone size: many; J gene: TRBJ1-1; V gene: TRBV27
CDR3 DNA: TGTGCCAGCAGTTTCTTTGACGACGGCTATGGCTACACCTTC; CDR3 protein: CASSFFDDGYGYTF; D gene: -; clone size: -; J gene: TRBJ1-2; V gene: TRBV2
CDR3 DNA: TGTGCCAGCAGCCCGACAGGGAATCAGCCCCAGCATTTT; CDR3 protein: CASSPTGNQPQHF; D gene: TRBD1; clone size: -; J gene: TRBJ1-5; V gene: TRBV27
CDR3 DNA: TGTGCCAGCAGTGATACTAGCGGGAGCGCTGATACGCAGTATTTT; CDR3 protein: CASSDTSGSADTQYF; D gene: TRBD2; clone size: many; J gene: TRBJ2-3; V gene: TRBV6-1
CDR3 DNA: TGTGCCAGCAGGTTACAGGGGGACGACGAGCAGTACTTC; CDR3 protein: CASRLQGDDEQYF; D gene: TRBD1; clone size: -; J gene: TRBJ2-7; V gene: TRBV28
CDR3 DNA: TGCGCCAGCAGCTTGGTGTCCCCATCCGAGCAGTACTTC; CDR3 protein: CASSLVSPSEQYF; D gene: -; clone size: once; J gene: TRBJ2-7; V gene: TRBV5-1
CDR3 DNA: TGTGCCAGCAGTCCATACGAGCAGTACTTC; CDR3 protein: CASSPYEQYF; D gene: -; clone size: few; J gene: TRBJ2-7; V gene: TRBV27
CDR3 DNA: TGTGCCAGCAGTATTTACGCAAGGGGCCTGAACACCGGGGAGCTGTTTTTT; CDR3 protein: CASSIYARGLNTGELFF; D gene: -; clone size: -; J gene: TRBJ2-2; V gene: TRBV27
CDR3 DNA: TGTGCCAGCAGCCAAGAGGGACAGGTTCTTAACGGGGAGCTGTTTTTT; CDR3 protein: CASSQEGQVLNGELFF; D gene: TRBD1; clone size: -; J gene: TRBJ2-2; V gene: TRBV14
CDR3 DNA: TGTGCCAGCCGGTGGGAGGTTTGGGACGAGCAGTACTTC; CDR3 protein: CASRWEVWDEQYF; D gene: -; clone size: many; J gene: TRBJ2-7; V gene: TRBV2
CDR3 DNA: TGTGCCAGCAGCTTGGTGAACAGCTATGAAGCTTTCTTT; CDR3 protein: CASSLVNSYEAFF; D gene: -; clone size: -; J gene: TRBJ1-1; V gene: TRBV5-6
CDR3 DNA: TGCGCCAGCACCGCCTTTACAGGAAACACCATATATTTT; CDR3 protein: CASTAFTGNTIYF; D gene: -; clone size: few; J gene: TRBJ1-3; V gene: TRBV10-2
CDR3 DNA: TGTGCCAGTAGTATTGTAGGGGGCGGAAGCAATCAGCCCCAGCATTTT; CDR3 protein: CASSIVGGGSNQPQHF; D gene: TRBD1; clone size: -; J gene: TRBJ1-5; V gene: TRBV19
CDR3 DNA: TGTGCCAGTAGAGAGGGTATGAACACTGAAGCTTTCTTT; CDR3 protein: CASREGMNTEAFF; D gene: -; clone size: -; J gene: TRBJ1-1; V gene: TRBV19
CDR3 DNA: TGTGCCAGCAGTCCGACAGGAATCCAAGAGACCCAGTACTTC; CDR3 protein: CASSPTGIQETQYF; D gene: -; clone size: once; J gene: TRBJ2-5; V gene: TRBV2
CDR3 DNA: TGTGCCATCAGTGAGTCTACCGACAGGGGGGGAGATACGCAGTATTTT; CDR3 protein: CAISESTDRGGDTQYF; D gene: TRBD1; clone size: -; J gene: TRBJ2-3; V gene: TRBV10-3
CDR3 DNA: TGTGCCAGCAGCTCCGACTCCTCGGAGACCCAGTACTTC; CDR3 protein: CASSSDSSETQYF; D gene: -; clone size: few; J gene: TRBJ2-5; V gene: TRBV11-3
CDR3 DNA: TGTGCCAGCAGCTCTTCAAGTTCCACTGAAGCTTTCTTT; CDR3 protein: CASSSSSSTEAFF; D gene: -; clone size: -; J gene: TRBJ1-1; V gene: TRBV11-1
CDR3 DNA: TGTGCCAGCAGCCCCAGGGGAATGAACACTGAAGCTTTCTTT; CDR3 protein: CASSPRGMNTEAFF; D gene: -; clone size: few; J gene: TRBJ1-1; V gene: TRBV13
CDR3 DNA: TGTGCCAGCAGTATACACCGTGGAGGGGCTGGCTACACCTTC; CDR3 protein: CASSIHRGGAGYTF; D gene: -; clone size: -; J gene: TRBJ1-2; V gene: TRBV27
CDR3 DNA: TGTGCCAGCAGTGACTCCCAAGAGACCCAGTACTTC; CDR3 protein: CASSDSQETQYF; D gene: -; clone size: -; J gene: TRBJ2-5; V gene: TRBV25-1
CDR3 DNA: TGTGCCAGCAGCCGCAGGGGAGGGGGCCAAGAGACCCAGTACTTC; CDR3 protein: CASSRRGGGQETQYF; D gene: -; clone size: many; J gene: TRBJ2-5; V gene: TRBV27
CDR3 DNA: TGTGCCAGCAGCTTGGAGGACGGCTACCAAGAGACCCAGTACTTC; CDR3 protein: CASSLEDGYQETQYF; D gene: -; clone size: -; J gene: TRBJ2-5; V gene: TRBV5-5
CDR3 DNA: TGTGCCAGCAGTGGGCCCAGTCGGGACAGATCCTACGAGCAGTACTTC; CDR3 protein: CASSGPSRDRSYEQYF; D gene: TRBD1; clone size: -; J gene: TRBJ2-7; V gene: TRBV25-1
CDR3 DNA: TGTGCCAGCAGCGCCCAGCGGGACTCCTACGAGCAGTACTTC; CDR3 protein: CASSAQRDSYEQYF; D gene: TRBD2; clone size: -; J gene: TRBJ2-7; V gene: TRBV7-2
CDR3 DNA: TGTGCCAGTAGTATATCTGCCGCCTACGAGCAGTACTTC; CDR3 protein: CASSISAAYEQYF; D gene: -; clone size: -; J gene: TRBJ2-7; V gene: TRBV19
CDR3 DNA: TGCGCCAGCAGCTCGGGGGACTACAATGAGCAGTTCTTC; CDR3 protein: CASSSGDYNEQFF; D gene: -; clone size: -; J gene: TRBJ2-1; V gene: TRBV5-1
CDR3 DNA: TGTGCCAGCAGTCGACGACAGGGACTTTCGAACACTGAAGCTTTCTTT; CDR3 protein: CASSRRQGLSNTEAFF; D gene: TRBD1; clone size: few; J gene: TRBJ1-1; V gene: TRBV27
CDR3 DNA: TGTGCCAGCAGTCACGGAGAGACCCAGTACTTC; CDR3 protein: CASSHGETQYF; D gene: -; clone size: -; J gene: TRBJ2-5; V gene: TRBV10-3
CDR3 DNA: TGTGCCAGCAGTTACCCACCCCGGCAGGGCACAGATACGCAGTATTTT; CDR3 protein: CASSYPPRQGTDTQYF; D gene: -; clone size: few; J gene: TRBJ2-3; V gene: TRBV6-6
CDR3 DNA: TGTGCCAGCAGTTACGAGTGGGGGCGCGAGCAGTACTTC; CDR3 protein: CASSYEWGREQYF; D gene: -; clone size: -; J gene: TRBJ2-7; V gene: TRBV6-6
CDR3 DNA: TGTGCCAGTAGTATAGGCGGTCTCGGCAATCAGCCCCAGCATTTT; CDR3 protein: CASSIGGLGNQPQHF; D gene: -; clone size: -; J gene: TRBJ1-5; V gene: TRBV19